The T cell receptor beta chain described here comes from a study of blood T cell repertoires in COVID-19. Participants came from some 23 US areas, aged about 18 to 90 years. Participants' own reports of clinical history determined their cohort assignment. Some clones are missing from TCRdb's copy, which holds only in-frame ones; the method was immunoSEQ multiplex PCR. The table shows around 190,000 clones, with more than 75% occurring only once. J gave up 2 bases and V 4 bases, and 4 bases lay outside the gene matches. The CDR3 length is 16 residues. CDR1 and CDR2 from the germline V gene are SGHRS and YFSETQ.

The TCR was taken from a man aged 40-49 years with acute COVID-19. The sequencing input was PBMCs or T cells enriched from blood (not recorded which). The V gene is TRBV5-1, the J gene TRBJ2-3; 13 bases are a match to TRBD2. The CDR3 coding sequence is TGCGCCAGCAGCAGGGGACTAGCGGGAAACACAGATACGCAGTATTTT. It encodes CASSRGLAGNTDTQYF.